The sequence of this TCR beta chain was determined in a study of post-analysis software for immune sequencing data. For the study at large: Multiple sclerosis in the patients followed relapsing-remitting, secondary progressive and progressive-relapsing courses.

Trimming cost V 5 bases and J 4 bases, with 11 bases left between them. The CDR3 length is 13 residues. The study's findings and limits: Strong same-batch co-clustering of samples appeared with F measure clustering. Comparison of patients with controls showed about 5 TRBV segments more frequent in patients, TRBV5-6, TRBV5-1 and TRBV20-1 among them.

Unique molecular identifiers featured in each of the TCR beta cDNA libraries. Input amounts of roughly 0.85 to 10 million T cells were used. These gave about 500,000 cDNA molecules, so each molecule approximated one T cell. TCRdb re-derived calls from the PCR reads in MiXCR, one entry per CDR3 protein. The sample lists some 890,000 distinct CDR3 sequences, roughly 50% occurring once. In the case of this clonotype: Antigen unknown.

The chain is built from TRBV12-3 or TRBV12-4 and TRBJ1-2; D uncertain. The specimen was blood. This sequence originates from a girl aged 5-17 years with multiple sclerosis. CDR3 amino acids: CASSGPRAYGYTF. The CDR3 DNA sequence: TGTGCCAGCAGTGGGCCCAGAGCCTATGGCTACACCTTC.